The text below deals with one TCR beta chain. The assay was immunoSEQ multiplex PCR, and TCRdb's table has in-frame clones only and misses some. The data hold under 1,100,000 clones, with 78% observed a single time. The sample is drawn from a study of shared clonotypes between healthy human individuals. Looked up from germline, CDR1 is SGHRS and CDR2 is YFSETQ. Germline trimming cut 4 bases from V and 4 bases from J; bases unmatched to any gene: 13. This CDR3 region has 17 residues. Nashville, Tennessee was home to all donors, who were Caucasian adults. Splitting of CD4+ cells produced CD45RA+ naive and CD45RA-negative memory subsets.

The sequence derives from a man between 18 and 35 years old in good health. Some clones in this sample may be carry-over from other donors' samples. The chain links TRBV5-1 to TRBJ2-5; 10 bases agree with TRBD2. The material sequenced was memory CD4+ T cells from PBMCs. Subset denoted: CD45RA-negative fraction. The CDR3 bases are TGCGCCAGCAGCCTAAGCCAAGCGGGAGGGTCGGGAGAGACCCAGTACTTC. Amino acids: CASSLSQAGGSGETQYF.